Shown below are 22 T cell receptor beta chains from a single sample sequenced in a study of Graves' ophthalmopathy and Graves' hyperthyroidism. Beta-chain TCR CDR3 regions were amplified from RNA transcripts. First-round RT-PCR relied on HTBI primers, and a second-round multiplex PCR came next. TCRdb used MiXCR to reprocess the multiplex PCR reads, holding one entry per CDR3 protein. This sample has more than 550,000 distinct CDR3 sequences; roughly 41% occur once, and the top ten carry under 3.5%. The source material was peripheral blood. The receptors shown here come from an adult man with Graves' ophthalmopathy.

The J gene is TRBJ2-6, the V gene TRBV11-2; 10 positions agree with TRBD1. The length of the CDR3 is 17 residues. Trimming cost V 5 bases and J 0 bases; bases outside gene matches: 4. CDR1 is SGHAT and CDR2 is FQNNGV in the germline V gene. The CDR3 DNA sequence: TGTGCCAGCAGCCCTGGGACAGGGGTCTCTGGGGCCAACGTCCTGACTTTC. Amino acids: CASSPGTGVSGANVLTF.

The CDR3 DNA follows: TGTGCCAGCAGTGAACAGGGGGCGCAGAGTAATGAAAAACTGTTTTTT. Residues: CASSEQGAQSNEKLFF. The chain has TRBV2 and TRBJ1-4; the match to TRBD1 covers 8 bases. Germline V gene lookup returns CDR1 SNHLY and CDR2 FYNNEI. The V segment lost 2 bases and the J segment 4 bases; nucleotides outside the gene matches: 6. CDR3 length equals 16 residues.

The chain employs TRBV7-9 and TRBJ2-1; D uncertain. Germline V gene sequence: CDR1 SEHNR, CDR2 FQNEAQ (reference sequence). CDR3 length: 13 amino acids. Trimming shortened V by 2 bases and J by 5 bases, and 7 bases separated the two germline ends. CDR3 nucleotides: TGTGCCAGCAGCTTAAGCCTAAACAATGAGCAGTTCTTC. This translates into CASSLSLNNEQFF.

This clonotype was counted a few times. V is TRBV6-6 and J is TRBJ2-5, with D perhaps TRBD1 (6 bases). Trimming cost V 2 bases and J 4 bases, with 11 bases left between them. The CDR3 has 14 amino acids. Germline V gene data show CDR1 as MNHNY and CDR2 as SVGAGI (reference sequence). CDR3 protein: CASSYRRDTETQYF. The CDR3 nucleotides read TGTGCCAGCAGTTACCGTAGGGACACAGAGACCCAGTACTTC.

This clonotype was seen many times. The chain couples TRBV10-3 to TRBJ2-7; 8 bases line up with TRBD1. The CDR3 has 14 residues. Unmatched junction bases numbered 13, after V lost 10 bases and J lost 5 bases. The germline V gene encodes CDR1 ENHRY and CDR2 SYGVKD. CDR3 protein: CASSRDRGNHEQYF. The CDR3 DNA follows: TGTGCCAGCAGCCGTGACAGGGGTAATCACGAGCAGTACTTC.

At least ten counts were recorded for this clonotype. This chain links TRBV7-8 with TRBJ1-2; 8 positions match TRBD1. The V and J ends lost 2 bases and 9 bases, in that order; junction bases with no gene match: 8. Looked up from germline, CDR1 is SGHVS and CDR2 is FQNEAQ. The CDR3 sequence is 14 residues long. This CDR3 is CASSLTRGHRSYTF. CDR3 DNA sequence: TGTGCCAGCAGCTTAACCAGGGGGCATAGGAGCTACACCTTC.

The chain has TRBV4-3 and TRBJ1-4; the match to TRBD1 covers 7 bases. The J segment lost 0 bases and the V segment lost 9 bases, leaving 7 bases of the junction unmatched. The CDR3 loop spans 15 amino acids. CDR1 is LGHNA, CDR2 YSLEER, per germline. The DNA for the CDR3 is TGCGCCAGTACTCCAGGGGGTTCAACTAATGAAAAACTGTTTTTT. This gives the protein CASTPGGSTNEKLFF.

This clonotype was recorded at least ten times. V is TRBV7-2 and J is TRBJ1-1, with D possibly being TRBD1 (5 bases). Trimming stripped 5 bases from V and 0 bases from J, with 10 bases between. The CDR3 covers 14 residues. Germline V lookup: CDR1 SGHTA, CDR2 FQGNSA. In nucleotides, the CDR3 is TGTGCCAGCAGCAATGGGGGGTTGAACACTGAAGCTTTCTTT. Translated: CASSNGGLNTEAFF.

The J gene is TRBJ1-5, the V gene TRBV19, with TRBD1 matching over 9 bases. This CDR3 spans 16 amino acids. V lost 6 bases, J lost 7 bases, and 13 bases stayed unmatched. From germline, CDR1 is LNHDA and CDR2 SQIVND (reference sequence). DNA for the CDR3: TGTGCCAGTAGGATGCCATCGGGACAGGGAGGCCAGCCCCAGCATTTT. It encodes CASRMPSGQGGQPQHF. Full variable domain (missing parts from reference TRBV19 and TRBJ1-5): DGGITQSPKYLFRKEGQNVTLSCEQNLNHDAMYWYRQDPGQGLRLIYYSQIVNDFQKGDIAEGYSVSREKKESFPLTVTSAQKNPTAFYLCASRMPSGQGGQPQHFGDGTRLSIL.

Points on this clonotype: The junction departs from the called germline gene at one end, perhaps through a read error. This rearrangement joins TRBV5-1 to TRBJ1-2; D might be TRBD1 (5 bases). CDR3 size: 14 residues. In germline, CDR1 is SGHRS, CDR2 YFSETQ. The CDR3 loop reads CASSQGAGNYGCTF. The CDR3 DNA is TGCGCCAGCAGCCAAGGGGCAGGGAACTATGGCTGCACCTTC.

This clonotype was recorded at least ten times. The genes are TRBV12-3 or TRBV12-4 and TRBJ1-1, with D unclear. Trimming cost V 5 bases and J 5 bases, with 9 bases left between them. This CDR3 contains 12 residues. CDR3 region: CASSDRQTEAFF. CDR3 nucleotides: TGTGCCAGCAGTGACCGACAAACTGAAGCTTTCTTT.

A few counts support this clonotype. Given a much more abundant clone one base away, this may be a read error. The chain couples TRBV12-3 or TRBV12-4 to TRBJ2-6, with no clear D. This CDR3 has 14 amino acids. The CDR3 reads CAGSFLFGANVLTF. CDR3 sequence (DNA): TGTGCCGGCAGTTTCCTTTTTGGGGCCAACGTCCTGACTTTC.

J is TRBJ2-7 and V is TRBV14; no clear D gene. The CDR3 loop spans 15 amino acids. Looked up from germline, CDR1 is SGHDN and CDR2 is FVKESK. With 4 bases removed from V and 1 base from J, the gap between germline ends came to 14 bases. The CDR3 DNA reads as TGTGCCAGCAGCCTTCACCCCATGGGGTCCTACGAGCAGTACTTC. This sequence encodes CASSLHPMGSYEQYF.

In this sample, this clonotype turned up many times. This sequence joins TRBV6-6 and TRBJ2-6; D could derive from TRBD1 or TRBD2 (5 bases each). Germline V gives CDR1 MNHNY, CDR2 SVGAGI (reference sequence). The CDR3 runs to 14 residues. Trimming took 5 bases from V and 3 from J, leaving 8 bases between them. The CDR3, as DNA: TGTGCCAGCAGTGAGGGGCATGGGGCCAACGTCCTGACTTTC. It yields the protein CASSEGHGANVLTF.

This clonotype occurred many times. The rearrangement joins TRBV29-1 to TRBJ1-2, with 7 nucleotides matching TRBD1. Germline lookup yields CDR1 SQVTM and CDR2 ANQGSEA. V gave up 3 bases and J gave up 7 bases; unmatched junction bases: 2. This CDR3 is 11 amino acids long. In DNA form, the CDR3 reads TGCAGCGTTGAGGACAGGTTTGGCTACACCTTC. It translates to CSVEDRFGYTF.

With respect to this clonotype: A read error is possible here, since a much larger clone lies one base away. The CDR3 reads CSARQGAPYNSPLHF. The CDR3 nucleotides read TGCAGTGCTAGACAGGGAGCGCCCTATAATTCACCCCTCCACTTT. This chain uses TRBV20-1 with TRBJ1-6; D is possibly TRBD1 (5 bases). Germline V gene lookup returns CDR1 DFQATT and CDR2 SNEGSKA (reference sequence). The CDR3 is made up of 15 amino acids. V lost 2 bases, J lost 2 bases, and 10 bases lay in between.

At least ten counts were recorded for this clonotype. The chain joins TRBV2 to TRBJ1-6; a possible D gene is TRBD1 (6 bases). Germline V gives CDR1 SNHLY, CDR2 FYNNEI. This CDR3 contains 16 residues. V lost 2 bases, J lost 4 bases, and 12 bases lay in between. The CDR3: CASSEIWDIYNSPLHF. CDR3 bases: TGTGCCAGCAGTGAAATTTGGGACATTTATAATTCACCCCTCCACTTT. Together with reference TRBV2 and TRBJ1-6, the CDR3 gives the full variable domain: EPEVTQTPSHQVTQMGQEVILRCVPISNHLYFYWYRQILGQKVEFLVSFYNNEISEKSEIFDDQFSVERPDGSNFTLKIRSTKLEDSAMYFCASSEIWDIYNSPLHFGNGTRLTVT.

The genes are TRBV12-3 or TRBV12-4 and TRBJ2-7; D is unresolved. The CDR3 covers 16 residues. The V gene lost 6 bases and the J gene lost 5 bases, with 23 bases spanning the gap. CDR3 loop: CASSSLRAASRHEQYF. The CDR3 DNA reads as TGTGCCAGCAGCTCTCTACGGGCGGCGTCTCGCCACGAGCAGTACTTC.

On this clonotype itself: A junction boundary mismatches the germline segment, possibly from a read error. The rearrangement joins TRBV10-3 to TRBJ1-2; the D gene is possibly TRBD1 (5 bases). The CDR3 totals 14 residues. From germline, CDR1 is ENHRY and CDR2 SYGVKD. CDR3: CAISEFTPGYGHTF. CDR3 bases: TGTGCCATCAGTGAGTTCACGCCAGGGTATGGCCACACCTTC.

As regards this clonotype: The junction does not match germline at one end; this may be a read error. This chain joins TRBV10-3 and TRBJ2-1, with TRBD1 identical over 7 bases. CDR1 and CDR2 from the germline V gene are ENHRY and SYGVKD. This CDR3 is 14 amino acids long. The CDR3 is CASSSRDSNNEQFF. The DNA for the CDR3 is TGTGCCAGCAGTAGCCGGGACAGCAACAATGAGCAGTTCTTC.

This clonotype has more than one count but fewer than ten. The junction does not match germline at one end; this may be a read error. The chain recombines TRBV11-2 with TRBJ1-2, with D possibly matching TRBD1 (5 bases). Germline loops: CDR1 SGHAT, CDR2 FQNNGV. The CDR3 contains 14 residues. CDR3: CASSRSGAKYGYTF. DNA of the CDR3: TGCGCCAGCAGCCGCTCTGGGGCCAAATATGGCTACACCTTC.

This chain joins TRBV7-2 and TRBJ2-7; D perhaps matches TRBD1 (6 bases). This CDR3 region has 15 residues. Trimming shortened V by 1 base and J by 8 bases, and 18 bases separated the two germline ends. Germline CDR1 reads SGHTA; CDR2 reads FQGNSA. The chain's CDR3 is CASSLEGQGQPQQYF. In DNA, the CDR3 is TGTGCCAGCAGCTTAGAAGGGCAGGGGCAGCCCCAGCAGTACTTC.